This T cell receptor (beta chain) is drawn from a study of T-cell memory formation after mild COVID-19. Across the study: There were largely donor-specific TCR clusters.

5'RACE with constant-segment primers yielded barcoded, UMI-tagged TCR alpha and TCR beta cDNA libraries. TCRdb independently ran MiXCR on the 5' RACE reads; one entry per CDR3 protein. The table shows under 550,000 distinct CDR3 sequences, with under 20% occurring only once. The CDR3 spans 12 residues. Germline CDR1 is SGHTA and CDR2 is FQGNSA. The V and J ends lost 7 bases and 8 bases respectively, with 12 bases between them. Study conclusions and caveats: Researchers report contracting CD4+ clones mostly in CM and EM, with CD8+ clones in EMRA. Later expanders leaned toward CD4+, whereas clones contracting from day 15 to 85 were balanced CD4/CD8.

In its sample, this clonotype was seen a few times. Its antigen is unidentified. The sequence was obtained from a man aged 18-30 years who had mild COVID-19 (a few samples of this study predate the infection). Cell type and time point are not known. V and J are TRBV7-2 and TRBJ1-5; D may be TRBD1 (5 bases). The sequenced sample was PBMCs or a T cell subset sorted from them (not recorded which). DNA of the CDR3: TGTGCCAGCACTCGAATGGGGGAGCCCCAGCATTTT. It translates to CASTRMGEPQHF.